The clone carrying this T cell receptor beta chain has a handful of counts. What it binds is unknown. These data come from a study of T cell repertoires in cytomegalovirus infection. Study-wide background: Recently identified HLA-C-restricted and well-studied HLA-B-restricted CMV epitopes were used. Public TCR beta signatures provided an indication of both CMV infection and a matching HLA type.

TCRdb re-called the reads through MiXCR, storing one row per CDR3 protein. The top ten hold 10% to 15% of the sample, which has 750,000 to 950,000 distinct CDR3 sequences, just under 30% seen once. V shed 1 base and J shed 10 bases, with 20 bases lying between them. The CDR3 is 17 amino acids. Germline V gene sequence: CDR1 MGHRA, CDR2 YSYEKL. Notes on the study in general: CMV-specific HLA-C-restricted TCR beta clonotypes dominated the ex vivo response.

The rearrangement joins TRBV4-1 to TRBJ1-6; D not certain. This sequence was found in a human donor in good health (CMV status not recorded). Some clones in this sample may be carry-over from other donors' samples. The specimen comprised cultured CD8+ T cells from PBMCs, sampled from culture after CMV antigen stimulation. CDR3 residues: CASSQGPLLAGGSPLHF. CDR3 DNA sequence: TGCGCCAGCAGCCAAGGGCCCCTCCTTGCAGGAGGGTCACCCCTCCACTTT.